Listed below are T cell receptor beta chains from one sample, sequenced in a study of post-analysis software for immune sequencing data. One entry per CDR3 protein, called by TCRdb with MiXCR from the PCR reads. The sample records 800,000 to 950,000 distinct CDR3 sequences, around 50% being singletons. The sequenced sample consisted of blood. The origin of the receptors is a girl aged 5-17 years with multiple sclerosis. CDR3s include the opening cysteine and the closing phenylalanine or tryptophan. The D gene is left open where the match is weak. Some rows have no size entry. The others give once, few or many, or a class for an expanded clone.

v_gene: TRBV5-1
j_gene: TRBJ2-7
abundance: NA
d_gene: TRBD2
CDR3nt: TGCGCCAGCAGCTTTAACGCCGGGACTAGCGGGGGTCGCTACGAGCAGTACTTC
CDR3aa: CASSFNAGTSGGRYEQYF

v_gene: TRBV29-1
j_gene: TRBJ2-1
abundance: few
d_gene: NA
CDR3nt: TGCAGCGTTGAAAGCAGGGGCCTGTACAATGAGCAGTTCTTC
CDR3aa: CSVESRGLYNEQFF

v_gene: TRBV20-1
j_gene: TRBJ2-3
abundance: NA
d_gene: TRBD1
CDR3nt: TGCAGTGCTAGAGGGGGACAGGGGGACACAGATACGCAGTATTTT
CDR3aa: CSARGGQGDTDTQYF

v_gene: TRBV12-3/TRBV12-4
j_gene: TRBJ2-5
abundance: NA
d_gene: NA
CDR3nt: TGTGCCAGCAGGTCGGGCGGGCGGGCCATACAAGAGACCCAGTACTTC
CDR3aa: CASRSGGRAIQETQYF

v_gene: TRBV12-3/TRBV12-4
j_gene: TRBJ1-5
abundance: NA
d_gene: NA
CDR3nt: TGTGCCAGCAGTTTAAGTGGGACGGGGGGCAATCAGCCCCAGCATTTT
CDR3aa: CASSLSGTGGNQPQHF

v_gene: TRBV29-1
j_gene: TRBJ2-1
abundance: NA
d_gene: NA
CDR3nt: TGCAGCGTTGAATTACAGATAAGCTCCTACAATGAGCAGTTCTTC
CDR3aa: CSVELQISSYNEQFF

v_gene: TRBV11-2
j_gene: TRBJ2-5
abundance: NA
d_gene: NA
CDR3nt: TGTGCCAGCAGCTTTCCTGACACCCAAGAGACCCAGTACTTC
CDR3aa: CASSFPDTQETQYF

v_gene: TRBV29-1
j_gene: TRBJ2-1
abundance: few
d_gene: NA
CDR3nt: TGCAGCGTTGAAGCCTCAGACAATGAGCAGTTCTTC
CDR3aa: CSVEASDNEQFF

v_gene: TRBV29-1
j_gene: TRBJ2-1
abundance: NA
d_gene: NA
CDR3nt: TGCAGCGTTGGAAGGACCCTAGGAGTCGATGAGCAGTTCTTC
CDR3aa: CSVGRTLGVDEQFF

v_gene: TRBV6-1
j_gene: TRBJ2-1
abundance: NA
d_gene: TRBD2
CDR3nt: TGTGCCAGCAGTGAAGCAATACTAGCGGGCAACAATGAGCAGTTCTTC
CDR3aa: CASSEAILAGNNEQFF

v_gene: TRBV10-3
j_gene: TRBJ2-3
abundance: few
d_gene: NA
CDR3nt: TGTGCCATCAGTGAGTCCCAAGATACGCAGTATTTT
CDR3aa: CAISESQDTQYF

v_gene: TRBV7-9
j_gene: TRBJ2-7
abundance: NA
d_gene: TRBD1
CDR3nt: TGTGCCAGCAGCGCCCCTGACAGGGGGGACTACGAGCAGTACTTC
CDR3aa: CASSAPDRGDYEQYF

v_gene: TRBV6-6
j_gene: TRBJ2-7
abundance: few
d_gene: NA
CDR3nt: TGTGCCAGCACTCAATCTTACGAACCCGGGACCTTAAACCGGCGGTACTTC
CDR3aa: CASTQSYEPGTLNRRYF

v_gene: TRBV6-5
j_gene: TRBJ2-7
abundance: few
d_gene: NA
CDR3nt: TGTGCCAGCAGTTACTCGATACTAGATGGCGGGTACGAGCAGTACTTC
CDR3aa: CASSYSILDGGYEQYF

v_gene: TRBV6-6
j_gene: TRBJ2-3
abundance: NA
d_gene: NA
CDR3nt: TGTGCCAGCAGTTACGGCGTAGATACGCAGTATTTT
CDR3aa: CASSYGVDTQYF

v_gene: TRBV29-1
j_gene: TRBJ1-2
abundance: few
d_gene: TRBD1
CDR3nt: TGCAGCGTTAGGGGACAGCTTAACTATGGCTACACCTTC
CDR3aa: CSVRGQLNYGYTF

v_gene: TRBV5-1
j_gene: TRBJ2-5
abundance: few
d_gene: TRBD1
CDR3nt: TGCGCCAGCAGCTGGACAGGGCTGGGGGAGACCCAGTACTTC
CDR3aa: CASSWTGLGETQYF

v_gene: TRBV12-3/TRBV12-4
j_gene: TRBJ1-2
abundance: few
d_gene: NA
CDR3nt: TGTGCCAGCAGCCGGACAGAAGTCTATGGCTACACCTTC
CDR3aa: CASSRTEVYGYTF

v_gene: TRBV20-1
j_gene: TRBJ1-1
abundance: once
d_gene: NA
CDR3nt: TGCAGTGCTAGAACAGGGAGTTGGAACACTGAAGCTTTCTTT
CDR3aa: CSARTGSWNTEAFF

v_gene: TRBV10-3
j_gene: TRBJ2-3
abundance: NA
d_gene: NA
CDR3nt: TGTGCCATCAGTGAGTCGATTGGGCAACGTCGGCTGCCCCGGACAGATACGCAGTATTTT
CDR3aa: CAISESIGQRRLPRTDTQYF

v_gene: TRBV12-3/TRBV12-4
j_gene: TRBJ1-1
abundance: NA
d_gene: NA
CDR3nt: TGTGCCAGCAGACCCCTCTCGGGACACACTGAAGCTTTCTTT
CDR3aa: CASRPLSGHTEAFF

v_gene: TRBV7-9
j_gene: TRBJ1-5
abundance: NA
d_gene: NA
CDR3nt: TGTGCCAGCAGCCCCGCCGCAGGGGACATTGGACCCCAGCATTTT
CDR3aa: CASSPAAGDIGPQHF

v_gene: TRBV20-1
j_gene: TRBJ2-1
abundance: NA
d_gene: TRBD2
CDR3nt: TGCAGTGCTCATACGGGACTAGCGGTCTCCTACAATGAGCAGTTCTTC
CDR3aa: CSAHTGLAVSYNEQFF

v_gene: TRBV27
j_gene: TRBJ2-1
abundance: NA
d_gene: TRBD2
CDR3nt: TGTGCCAGCAGTTTGATAGGGAGGGGCAATGAGCAGTTCTTC
CDR3aa: CASSLIGRGNEQFF

v_gene: TRBV15
j_gene: TRBJ2-1
abundance: NA
d_gene: NA
CDR3nt: TGTGCCACCAGCAGGTGGGATGTCAAGACCTACAATGAGCAGTTCTTC
CDR3aa: CATSRWDVKTYNEQFF

v_gene: TRBV2
j_gene: TRBJ2-5
abundance: few
d_gene: TRBD1
CDR3nt: TGTGCCAGCAGGACAGGGGGCTCTTTTCAAGAGACCCAGTACTTC
CDR3aa: CASRTGGSFQETQYF

v_gene: TRBV7-3
j_gene: TRBJ2-2
abundance: NA
d_gene: TRBD2
CDR3nt: TGTGCCAGCAGCTTAACGCTTCGCGGGGGGCCCAAAACCGGGGAGCTGTTTTTT
CDR3aa: CASSLTLRGGPKTGELFF

v_gene: TRBV5-1
j_gene: TRBJ2-7
abundance: NA
d_gene: NA
CDR3nt: TGCGCCAGCAGCTCGCGGGTCCCCGGCTACGAGCAGTACTTC
CDR3aa: CASSSRVPGYEQYF

v_gene: TRBV20-1
j_gene: TRBJ1-2
abundance: NA
d_gene: NA
CDR3nt: TGCAGTGCTCCGACCCTTGGCGGGGGGGGAACGTATGGCTACACCTTC
CDR3aa: CSAPTLGGGGTYGYTF

v_gene: TRBV3-1
j_gene: TRBJ2-5
abundance: few
d_gene: TRBD2
CDR3nt: TGTGCCAGCAGCCAAGACGGCGGGGGAAGGAACCAAGAGACCCAGTACTTC
CDR3aa: CASSQDGGGRNQETQYF

v_gene: TRBV5-6
j_gene: TRBJ2-5
abundance: NA
d_gene: TRBD1
CDR3nt: TGTGCCAGCAGGAGCGACAGGGCTTGGCAGACCCAGTACTTC
CDR3aa: CASRSDRAWQTQYF

v_gene: TRBV29-1
j_gene: TRBJ2-1
abundance: NA
d_gene: TRBD2
CDR3nt: TGCAGCGCCAGAGCGGGGGGGCGCAGTACCTACAATGAGCAGTTCTTC
CDR3aa: CSARAGGRSTYNEQFF

v_gene: TRBV5-1
j_gene: TRBJ2-1
abundance: NA
d_gene: TRBD2
CDR3nt: TGCGCCAGCAGCCCGGCCCTGACTAGCGGGGGGTTCATTGGGGTCTACAATGAGCAGTTCTTC
CDR3aa: CASSPALTSGGFIGVYNEQFF

v_gene: TRBV25-1
j_gene: TRBJ2-1
abundance: few
d_gene: TRBD2
CDR3nt: TGTGCCAGCAGTGAAAGCGGGAATTACAATGAGCAGTTCTTC
CDR3aa: CASSESGNYNEQFF

v_gene: TRBV12-3/TRBV12-4
j_gene: TRBJ2-3
abundance: NA
d_gene: TRBD2
CDR3nt: TGTGCCTCCCGTCCCGCACTAGCGGGGAGGGATACGCAGTATTTT
CDR3aa: CASRPALAGRDTQYF

v_gene: TRBV5-1
j_gene: TRBJ2-7
abundance: few
d_gene: TRBD1
CDR3nt: TGCGCCAGCAGCTTGGCCGGGGCAGGGGGTCAGGAGCAGTACTTC
CDR3aa: CASSLAGAGGQEQYF

v_gene: TRBV7-2
j_gene: TRBJ2-6
abundance: few
d_gene: NA
CDR3nt: TGTGCCAGCAGCTTAAAGAATGGACCTGGGGCCAACGTCCTGACTTTC
CDR3aa: CASSLKNGPGANVLTF

v_gene: TRBV29-1
j_gene: TRBJ2-7
abundance: NA
d_gene: NA
CDR3nt: TGCAGCGTTGCGGGCGCACTCTCCTACGAGCAGTACTTC
CDR3aa: CSVAGALSYEQYF

v_gene: TRBV11-2
j_gene: TRBJ2-3
abundance: NA
d_gene: TRBD2
CDR3nt: TGTGCCAGCAGCTCGGTTAGCGGGGGTGGAGATACGCAGTATTTT
CDR3aa: CASSSVSGGGDTQYF

v_gene: TRBV20-1
j_gene: TRBJ1-2
abundance: NA
d_gene: NA
CDR3nt: TGCAGTGCTAGACAAGGGTGGATGGAGGCCCCACAACAAAACTATGGCTACACCTTC
CDR3aa: CSARQGWMEAPQQNYGYTF

v_gene: TRBV7-2
j_gene: TRBJ2-3
abundance: NA
d_gene: TRBD1
CDR3nt: TGTGCCAGCAGCCCAGGACAGGGGAGGAAGTCCAGGGGAGATACGCAGTATTTT
CDR3aa: CASSPGQGRKSRGDTQYF

v_gene: TRBV24-1
j_gene: TRBJ2-5
abundance: NA
d_gene: TRBD1
CDR3nt: TGTGCCACCAGTGAGGGACAGGGGAGGCAAGAGACCCAGTACTTC
CDR3aa: CATSEGQGRQETQYF

v_gene: TRBV10-3
j_gene: TRBJ2-7
abundance: NA
d_gene: TRBD1
CDR3nt: TGTGCCATCTCGCAGGGACAGGGAAACTCCTACGAGCAGTACTTC
CDR3aa: CAISQGQGNSYEQYF

v_gene: TRBV20-1
j_gene: TRBJ2-7
abundance: NA
d_gene: TRBD2
CDR3nt: TGCAGTGCTAGTTTACTAGCGGGAGTGGGCGAGCAGTACTTC
CDR3aa: CSASLLAGVGEQYF